The clone carrying this TCR beta chain was observed a single time. The antigen is unknown. This record comes from a study of cytotoxic CD8 clonotypes in ibrutinib-treated CLL. CDR1 and CDR2 from the germline V gene are MNHEY and SVGAGI. The CDR3 covers 16 residues. Trimming pared 2 bases from V and 5 bases from J, leaving 19 bases between. Study-wide results and limits: Clonality, elevated at ibrutinib response, dropped back toward baseline at progression.

TCRdb's copy holds only in-frame clones and misses some; the assay was immunoSEQ multiplex PCR. The sample lists about 84,000 clones, more than 70% occurring once. The chain uses TRBV6-5 and TRBJ2-7; a possible D gene is TRBD1 (5 bases). The clonotype was recovered from a human donor with chronic lymphocytic leukemia. The specimen was PBMCs, collected before ibrutinib treatment. The CDR3 DNA sequence: TGTGCCAGCAGTTACACCCAAGGGGTCCCCGTTGACGAGCAGTACTTC. Its translation: CASSYTQGVPVDEQYF.